A single sample gave rise to the 2 T cell receptor beta chains below, sequenced in a study of siplizumab effects on memory and regulatory T cells. Here immunoSEQ multiplex PCR was the method, and the copy in TCRdb shows in-frame clones only, minus some. The sample has around 82,000 clones; 93% are singletons. The material sequenced was CD8+ T cells sorted from blood. These receptors all come from a human donor in good health.

CDR3 residues: CASSTPDRGREQFF. The DNA for the CDR3 is TGTGCCAGCAGCACCCCCGATCGGGGCCGTGAGCAGTTCTTC. The chain carries TRBV13 and TRBJ2-1; D assignment may be TRBD1 or TRBD2 (5 bases each). Germline V gene lookup returns CDR1 PRHDT and CDR2 FYEKMQ (reference sequence). The CDR3 runs to 14 residues. Between the trimmed V and J ends, which lost 5 bases and 9 bases, there was a span of 17 bases.

The chain links TRBV5-4 to TRBJ2-1; 7 bases agree with TRBD1. CDR1 and CDR2 from the germline V gene are SGHNT and YYREEE (reference sequence). The V and J ends lost 4 bases and 8 bases, in that order; junction bases with no gene match: 15. This CDR3 is built from 16 residues. In nucleotides, the CDR3 is TGTGCCAGCAGCGCCAGACAGGGATTGTCCGTCGATGAGCAGTTCTTC. It is translated as CASSARQGLSVDEQFF.